This TCR beta chain was recovered during a study of T cell clones after liver transplantation. Across the whole study: A pre-transplant mixed lymphocyte reaction with TCRbeta sequencing defined graft-donor-reactive clones followed in post-transplant blood. Pre-transplant mixed lymphocyte reactions yielded third-party-reactive TCRbeta sequences as comparators for graft-donor-reactive sequences.

This clone was seen only a few times. Clones were sequenced by immunoSEQ multiplex PCR, and TCRdb holds only the in-frame ones, with some missing. The sample lists around 76,000 clones, around 80% seen once, with approximately 0.79% in the top ten. The clonotype originates from a human patient who received a liver transplant. Some T cells may be transferred from the graft donor. This specimen consisted of CD4+ T cells from blood, obtained 12 months after liver transplant.

DNA of the CDR3: TGTGCCAGCAGCGTTAGCACGTCCGGGACTAGCGGGAGAACAGATACGCAGTATTTT. Its protein is CASSVSTSGTSGRTDTQYF. The rearrangement links TRBV9 to TRBJ2-3, with 14 bases lining up with TRBD2. CDR3 length: 19 residues. CDR1 and CDR2 (germline): SGDLS, YYNGEE. Trimming took 2 bases from V and 3 from J; bases not matched to a gene: 11.